The rows below give T cell receptor beta chains drawn from one sample of a study of T cell responses to AZD1222 COVID-19 vaccine. Profiled with immunoSEQ multiplex PCR; TCRdb holds only in-frame clones, not every one. The table has 40,000 to 55,000 clones, 70% to 90% seen once. This specimen consisted of peripheral blood, obtained 28 days after the second AZD1222 dose. The receptor set was obtained from an adult who received the AZD1222 COVID-19 vaccine. Both conserved end residues are part of each CDR3. A D gene is named only where the DNA matches it firmly. Part of the rows lack a size; the others show once, few, many or a class for expanded clones.

D	J	size	V	CDR3	DNA
NA	TRBJ1-1	NA	TRBV19	CASSMTAEAFF	TGTGCCAGTAGTATGACAGCTGAAGCTTTCTTT
NA	TRBJ2-3	NA	TRBV9	CASSVASQDTQYF	TGTGCCAGCAGCGTAGCCAGCCAGGATACGCAGTATTTT
NA	TRBJ2-3	NA	TRBV11-3	CASSLGQAIDTQYF	TGTGCCAGCAGCTTAGGGCAGGCAATAGATACGCAGTATTTT
NA	TRBJ1-5	NA	TRBV7-2	CASSLYLPGLGQPQHF	TGTGCCAGCAGCTTATATCTACCGGGTCTGGGGCAGCCCCAGCATTTT
NA	TRBJ1-3	NA	TRBV4-1	CASSRRGRDSGNTIYF	TGCGCCAGCAGCCGGAGGGGCCGAGACTCTGGAAACACCATATATTTT
NA	TRBJ1-2	NA	TRBV28	CASSPPGERGYTF	TGTGCCAGCAGCCCCCCCGGGGAGAGAGGCTACACCTTC
TRBD2	TRBJ2-5	NA	TRBV5-1	CASSSGLAGEGTQYF	TGCGCCAGCAGCTCCGGACTAGCGGGAGAGGGGACCCAGTACTTC
NA	TRBJ2-7	once	TRBV19	CASSQAEGGEQYF	TGTGCCAGTAGTCAGGCAGAAGGGGGCGAGCAGTACTTC
TRBD2	TRBJ2-2	once	TRBV7-2	CASSHPGGSANTGELFF	TGTGCCAGCAGCCACCCTGGCGGGAGTGCGAACACCGGGGAGCTGTTTTTT
NA	TRBJ1-2	NA	TRBV5-1	CASSLASGAPGYTF	TGCGCCAGCAGCTTGGCCTCGGGGGCGCCAGGCTACACCTTC
NA	TRBJ2-7	NA	TRBV28	CASSLVLRLRGQYF	TGTGCCAGCAGTTTGGTGTTGCGGCTGCGCGGGCAGTACTTC
NA	TRBJ1-5	NA	TRBV2	CASSLGSLLQPQHF	TGTGCCAGCTCCCTGGGCAGTCTTCTACAGCCCCAGCATTTT
NA	TRBJ2-1	few	TRBV18	CASSPLALGEQFF	TGTGCCAGCTCACCCCTAGCGCTAGGTGAGCAGTTCTTC
NA	TRBJ2-1	NA	TRBV7-3	CASSLLGYYNEQFF	TGTGCCAGCAGCTTACTTGGGTACTACAATGAGCAGTTCTTC
NA	TRBJ1-2	few	TRBV5-1	CASSLAPGFNYGYTF	TGCGCCAGCAGCTTGGCGCCAGGGTTCAACTATGGCTACACCTTC
TRBD1	TRBJ2-7	NA	TRBV6-5	CASSYLRQGTYEQYF	TGTGCCAGCAGTTACTTAAGACAGGGGACCTACGAGCAGTACTTC
TRBD1	TRBJ2-5	NA	TRBV4-3	CASSQDRTGLETQYF	TGCGCCAGCAGCCAAGATCGGACAGGGTTAGAGACCCAGTACTTC
NA	TRBJ1-3	NA	TRBV30	CAWSTGNTIYF	TGTGCCTGGAGTACCGGAAACACCATATATTTT
NA	TRBJ2-7	NA	TRBV20-1	CSASRADPSYEQYF	TGCAGTGCTAGTAGAGCGGATCCCTCCTACGAGCAGTACTTC
TRBD2	TRBJ2-7	NA	TRBV28	CASRGLAEADSYEQYF	TGTGCCAGCAGAGGACTAGCGGAGGCAGATTCCTACGAGCAGTACTTC
NA	TRBJ2-4	NA	TRBV19	CASSIVLMLAKNIQYF	TGTGCCAGTAGTATAGTTCTTATGCTAGCCAAAAACATTCAGTACTTC
NA	TRBJ2-5	NA	TRBV27	CASSLRRQETQYF	TGTGCCAGCAGTTTACGTAGGCAAGAGACCCAGTACTTC
NA	TRBJ1-5	NA	TRBV19	CASSITGNQPQHF	TGTGCCAGTAGTATAACAGGGAATCAGCCCCAGCATTTT
TRBD1	TRBJ1-1	NA	TRBV27	CASSPGQGRIQNTEAFF	TGTGCCAGCAGTCCAGGACAGGGCAGGATTCAGAACACTGAAGCTTTCTTT
TRBD1	TRBJ2-7	NA	TRBV2	CASSPGQAVYEQYF	TGTGCCAGCAGTCCGGGACAGGCAGTCTACGAGCAGTACTTC
NA	TRBJ1-6	NA	TRBV10-3	CAISEGGGNSPLHF	TGTGCCATCAGTGAGGGGGGCGGGAATTCACCCCTCCACTTT
NA	TRBJ1-1	NA	TRBV6-5	CASSYSLGGGRTEAFF	TGTGCCAGCAGTTACTCTCTGGGCGGAGGGAGAACTGAAGCTTTCTTT
NA	TRBJ1-1	NA	TRBV15	CATSRDGGAEAFF	TGTGCCACCAGCCGGGACGGAGGGGCTGAAGCTTTCTTT
NA	TRBJ1-3	NA	TRBV3-1/TRBV3-2	CASSQGGNTIYF	TGTGCCAGCAGCCAAGGGGGGAACACCATATATTTT
NA	TRBJ1-5	NA	TRBV4-3	CASSQDRTGLRQPQHF	TGCGCCAGCAGCCAAGATCGTACAGGTCTTCGTCAGCCCCAGCATTTT
NA	TRBJ2-3	once	TRBV2	CASSVGGDTQYF	TGTGCCAGCAGTGTTGGGGGGGATACGCAGTATTTT
NA	TRBJ2-1	NA	TRBV20-1	CSALGERQFF	TGCAGTGCTCTCGGGGAGAGGCAGTTCTTC
NA	TRBJ2-1	NA	TRBV4-3	CASSREGLYDEQFF	TGCGCCAGCAGCCGCGAGGGGCTATACGATGAGCAGTTCTTC
NA	TRBJ1-5	NA	TRBV6-2/TRBV6-3	CASSYNQPQHF	TGTGCCAGCAGTTACAATCAGCCCCAGCATTTT
NA	TRBJ2-3	NA	TRBV5-6	CASSLDYRVAGDTQYF	TGTGCCAGCAGCTTGGACTACCGGGTGGCGGGAGATACGCAGTATTTT
TRBD1	TRBJ1-5	NA	TRBV2	CASGELGGWSNQPQHF	TGTGCCAGCGGAGAACTAGGGGGCTGGAGCAATCAGCCCCAGCATTTT
NA	TRBJ1-2	NA	TRBV19	CASSIGLNYGYTF	TGTGCCAGTAGTATAGGATTAAACTATGGCTACACCTTC
NA	TRBJ2-1	NA	TRBV5-1	CASSLDPGWATYNEQFF	TGCGCCAGCAGCTTGGACCCCGGGTGGGCTACCTACAATGAGCAGTTCTTC
TRBD2	TRBJ2-3	once	TRBV5-4	CASSLVAGGDTQYF	TGTGCCAGCAGCTTGGTAGCGGGAGGGGATACGCAGTATTTT
NA	TRBJ2-2	NA	TRBV25-1	CASSHRGRRNTGELFF	TGTGCCAGCAGTCACCGGGGGCGGCGGAACACCGGGGAGCTGTTTTTT
NA	TRBJ1-5	few	TRBV28	CASTPFGTGVISNQPQHF	TGTGCCAGCACCCCTTTTGGGACGGGGGTTATTAGCAATCAGCCCCAGCATTTT
NA	TRBJ1-2	NA	TRBV5-6	CASSLVDRNYGYTF	TGTGCCAGCAGCTTGGTGGACAGAAACTATGGCTACACCTTC
TRBD2	TRBJ2-1	NA	TRBV11-3	CASSTWTQRGNEQFF	TGTGCCAGCAGCACTTGGACCCAGCGGGGAAATGAGCAGTTCTTC
TRBD1	TRBJ1-5	NA	TRBV28	CASSSRTGSYQPQHF	TGTGCCAGCAGTTCGAGGACAGGGTCTTATCAGCCCCAGCATTTT
NA	TRBJ1-1	NA	TRBV21-1	CASRNRRALNTEAFF	TGTGCCAGCAGAAACAGGAGAGCCTTGAACACTGAAGCTTTCTTT
NA	TRBJ1-2	NA	TRBV3-1/TRBV3-2	CASSPPSGTYGYTF	TGTGCCAGCAGCCCCCCAAGTGGAACCTATGGCTACACCTTC
TRBD1	TRBJ2-5	NA	TRBV5-1	CASSPGQGQETQYF	TGCGCCAGCAGCCCCGGACAGGGTCAGGAGACCCAGTACTTC
NA	TRBJ1-3	NA	TRBV7-2	CASSLGMSSGNTIYF	TGTGCCAGCAGCTTAGGAATGAGCTCTGGAAACACCATATATTTT
NA	TRBJ2-1	NA	TRBV19	CASSMLESYNEQFF	TGTGCCAGTAGTATGTTGGAGTCCTACAATGAGCAGTTCTTC
NA	TRBJ1-1	NA	TRBV30	CAWSVGWNTEAFF	TGTGCCTGGAGTGTAGGATGGAACACTGAAGCTTTCTTT
NA	TRBJ2-7	NA	TRBV27	CASSLGTKPHEQYF	TGTGCCAGCAGTTTAGGGACAAAGCCACACGAGCAGTACTTC
NA	TRBJ1-4	NA	TRBV19	CASSRRGATDGTNEKLFF	TGTGCCAGTAGTAGGCGGGGGGCTACGGATGGCACTAATGAAAAACTGTTTTTT
NA	TRBJ2-2	NA	TRBV6-5	CASIFRGTNTGELFF	TGTGCCAGCATTTTTCGCGGGACGAACACCGGGGAGCTGTTTTTT
TRBD1	TRBJ2-7	NA	TRBV5-1	CASSSQGAGGYEQYF	TGCGCCAGCAGCAGCCAGGGGGCTGGAGGTTACGAGCAGTACTTC
TRBD2	TRBJ2-1	NA	TRBV3-1/TRBV3-2	CASSQDTMTGGNDEQFF	TGTGCCAGCAGCCAAGATACGATGACGGGAGGGAACGATGAGCAGTTCTTC
TRBD2	TRBJ2-7	few	TRBV2	CASSVVAGGPHEQYF	TGTGCCAGCAGTGTGGTAGCGGGAGGGCCCCACGAGCAGTACTTC